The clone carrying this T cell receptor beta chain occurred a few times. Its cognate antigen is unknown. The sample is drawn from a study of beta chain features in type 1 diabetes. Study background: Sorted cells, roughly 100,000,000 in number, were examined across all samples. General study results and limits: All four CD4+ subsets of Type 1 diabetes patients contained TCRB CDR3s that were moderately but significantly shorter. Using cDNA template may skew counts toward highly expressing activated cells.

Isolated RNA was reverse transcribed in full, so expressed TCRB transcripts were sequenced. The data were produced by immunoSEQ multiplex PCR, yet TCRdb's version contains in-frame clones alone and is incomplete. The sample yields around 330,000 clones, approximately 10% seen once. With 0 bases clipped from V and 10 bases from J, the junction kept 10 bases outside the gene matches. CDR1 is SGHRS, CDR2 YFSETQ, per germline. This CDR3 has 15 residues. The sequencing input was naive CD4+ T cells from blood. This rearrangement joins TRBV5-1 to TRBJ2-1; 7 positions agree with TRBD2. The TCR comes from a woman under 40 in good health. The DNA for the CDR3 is TGCGCCAGCAGCTTGGCGCTAGCGGTATCCAGGGAGCAGTTCTTC. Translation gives CASSLALAVSREQFF.